The rows below give T cell receptor beta chains drawn from one sample of a study of blood T cell repertoires in COVID-19. Here immunoSEQ multiplex PCR was the method, and the copy in TCRdb shows in-frame clones only, minus some. The top ten clones hold 4.3% of a sample with roughly 92,000 clones, around 87% of them seen once. Sequences were obtained from peripheral blood. Receptor source: a woman aged 80 or over with active or convalescent COVID-19. CDR3s include the opening cysteine and the closing phenylalanine or tryptophan. D genes are given only for firm matches. For some rows the clone size is stated as once, few or many, or as a class when expanded; others skip it.

CASSFLRSGKLFF	TGTGCCAGCAGTTTTCTCCGTTCGGGAAAACTGTTTTTT	TRBV28	TRBJ1-4	NA	NA
CASSQGQVITGELFF	TGTGCCAGCTCACAGGGACAGGTCATCACCGGGGAGCTGTTTTTT	TRBV18	TRBJ2-2	NA	TRBD1
CASSPVRGTDTQYF	TGTGCCAGCAGCCCCGTTAGAGGCACAGATACGCAGTATTTT	TRBV6-5	TRBJ2-3	NA	NA
CASSVEGVGATNEKLFF	TGTGCCAGCAGCGTAGAAGGCGTCGGGGCAACTAATGAAAAACTGTTTTTT	TRBV9	TRBJ1-4	NA	NA
CATSGTGGEKLFF	TGTGCCACCAGCGGGACAGGGGGTGAAAAACTGTTTTTT	TRBV15	TRBJ1-4	NA	TRBD1
CASSLGGLRDEKLFF	TGCGCCAGCAGCTTGGGAGGGTTAAGAGATGAAAAACTGTTTTTT	TRBV5-1	TRBJ1-4	NA	NA
CASSVGLAGERGSYNEQFF	TGTGCCAGCAGCGTAGGACTAGCGGGAGAGCGGGGCTCCTACAATGAGCAGTTCTTC	TRBV9	TRBJ2-1	NA	TRBD2
CASSMSWGPTGEAFF	TGTGCCAGTAGTATGAGTTGGGGCCCCACCGGTGAAGCTTTCTTT	TRBV19	TRBJ1-1	NA	NA
CASSLHGLVGANVLTF	TGTGCCAGCAGTTTACACGGGTTGGTCGGGGCCAACGTCCTGACTTTC	TRBV28	TRBJ2-6	NA	NA
CASSRLGPTETQYF	TGTGCCAGCAGCCGGCTGGGCCCGACGGAGACCCAGTACTTC	TRBV11-2	TRBJ2-5	NA	NA
CASSIQGLVYSGNTIYF	TGTGCCAGTAGTATCCAGGGACTGGTTTACTCTGGAAACACCATATATTTT	TRBV19	TRBJ1-3	NA	NA
CASSLKAGTNNEQFF	TGCGCCAGCAGCTTAAAAGCGGGAACCAACAATGAGCAGTTCTTC	TRBV5-1	TRBJ2-1	once	TRBD2
CSASGARGNYGYTF	TGCAGTGCTAGTGGTGCCAGGGGAAACTATGGCTACACCTTC	TRBV20-1	TRBJ1-2	NA	NA
CASSFRSQGRDQPQHF	TGTGCCAGCAGCTTTCGGAGCCAGGGAAGGGATCAGCCCCAGCATTTT	TRBV5-4	TRBJ1-5	NA	NA
CASSPSLPGIQETQYF	TGTGCCAGCAGCCCGTCCCTCCCAGGTATCCAAGAGACCCAGTACTTC	TRBV5-4	TRBJ2-5	NA	NA
CASSLIATGTGNTIYF	TGTGCCAGCAGCTTAATCGCGACAGGGACTGGAAACACCATATATTTT	TRBV7-8	TRBJ1-3	once	TRBD1
CASSFPRTSGPSSYNEQFF	TGTGCCAGCAGCTTCCCAAGGACTAGCGGGCCGAGCTCCTACAATGAGCAGTTCTTC	TRBV7-9	TRBJ2-1	NA	TRBD2
CASTQGGQGSGNYGYTF	TGTGCCAGTACCCAAGGGGGACAGGGGTCGGGTAACTATGGCTACACCTTC	TRBV19	TRBJ1-2	NA	TRBD1
CASSLGGAGAFNQPQHF	TGTGCCAGCAGTTTAGGGGGGGCAGGGGCTTTCAATCAGCCCCAGCATTTT	TRBV28	TRBJ1-5	once	NA
CASKIAGYTDTQYF	TGTGCCAGCAAAATAGCCGGGTACACAGATACGCAGTATTTT	TRBV28	TRBJ2-3	NA	NA
CASLKERAYNEQFF	TGCGCCAGCCTTAAGGAGAGGGCCTACAATGAGCAGTTCTTC	TRBV10-2	TRBJ2-1	once	NA
CASSSGALVEQFF	TGTGCCAGCAGCTCCGGAGCGCTGGTTGAGCAGTTCTTC	TRBV7-2	TRBJ2-1	NA	NA
CASSSLQGTRGEDTQYF	TGCGCCAGCAGCTCTCTACAGGGGACCCGAGGGGAAGATACGCAGTATTTT	TRBV5-1	TRBJ2-3	NA	TRBD1
CASSFGQAYTGELFF	TGTGCCAGCAGTTTCGGACAGGCGTACACCGGGGAGCTGTTTTTT	TRBV28	TRBJ2-2	NA	TRBD1
CASSLLALETQYF	TGTGCCAGCAGTTTACTAGCGCTGGAGACCCAGTACTTC	TRBV6-6	TRBJ2-5	few	TRBD2
CASRNRDSKAYEQYF	TGTGCCAGCAGAAACCGGGACAGCAAAGCCTACGAGCAGTACTTC	TRBV13	TRBJ2-7	NA	TRBD1
CASSSGLAGYEQYF	TGTGCCAGCAGCTCCGGACTAGCGGGGTACGAGCAGTACTTC	TRBV9	TRBJ2-7	NA	TRBD2